This passage covers 23 T cell receptor beta chains from one sample sequenced in a study of CD8 T cells in ankylosing spondylitis. Their specific antigens are unknown. From the 5' RACE reads, TCRdb called clonotypes with MiXCR, one entry per CDR3 protein. The sample includes roughly 700,000 distinct CDR3 sequences, around a fifth of them seen just once. Study-wide findings and caveats: Characteristic, it appeared, of ankylosing spondylitis blood was a TCR beta motif of several highly homologous variants.

Material for sequencing was blood, either unsorted or a sorted T cell fraction (not recorded which). The receptors come from a male donor with ankylosing spondylitis.

This clonotype was seen only a few times. This rearrangement joins TRBV20-1 to TRBJ1-3; perhaps TRBD1 as D (5 bases). The CDR3 consists of 14 residues. V was pared by 1 base and J by 0 bases, with 7 bases between. The germline CDR1 and CDR2 sequences are DFQATT and SNEGSKA (reference sequence). CDR3 bases: TGCAGTGCTAGAGGGACAACCTCTGGAAACACCATATATTTT. This encodes CSARGTTSGNTIYF.

V is TRBV10-3 and J is TRBJ2-7; TRBD2 is a possible D gene (5 bases). Per the germline V gene, CDR1 is ENHRY and CDR2 is SYGVKD. There are 12 residues in the CDR3. V lost 6 bases and J 3 bases, leaving 9 bases between the germline ends. The CDR3 region is CAIREEFYEQYF. The CDR3 DNA reads TGTGCCATCAGGGAGGAGTTCTACGAGCAGTACTTC.

The table lists this clonotype with a few counts. Written as DNA, the CDR3 is TGTGCCATCAGTGAAGCGGGTAGCGTCACAGATACGCAGTATTTT. Protein: CAISEAGSVTDTQYF. The V gene is TRBV10-3, the J gene TRBJ2-3; TRBD2 might be the D (6 bases). This CDR3 is built from 15 residues. V lost 3 bases and J lost 2, with 12 bases in between. Germline CDR1 is ENHRY and CDR2 is SYGVKD.

The chain couples TRBV12-3 or TRBV12-4 to TRBJ2-1; 7 bases are a match to TRBD2. The J segment lost 0 bases and the V segment lost 9 bases, leaving 5 bases of the junction unmatched. This CDR3 comprises 14 residues. The CDR3 here is CASGPGGSYNEQFF. The CDR3 DNA is TGTGCCAGTGGTCCGGGAGGCTCCTACAATGAGCAGTTCTTC.

The J gene is TRBJ2-1, the V gene TRBV28; D call uncertain. This CDR3 contains 13 residues. Germline assignment: CDR1 MDHEN and CDR2 SYDVKM. The V end lost 5 bases, the J end lost 9 bases, and 14 bases lay between the germline ends. CDR3 coding DNA: TGTGCCAGCAGTCTTACCTCATGGAGTGAGCAGTTCTTC. It yields the protein CASSLTSWSEQFF.

This clonotype has more than one count but fewer than ten. This chain uses TRBV27 with TRBJ2-1; D remains unclear. From germline, CDR1 is MNHEY and CDR2 SMNVEV (reference sequence). The V end was cut by 7 bases, the J end by 4 bases, with 14 bases between. The length of the CDR3 is 14 residues. Here the CDR3 reads CASNPWPSYNEQFF. CDR3 DNA: TGTGCCAGCAATCCTTGGCCCTCTTACAATGAGCAGTTCTTC.

This clonotype was observed a few times. The J gene is TRBJ2-2, the V gene TRBV12-3 or TRBV12-4; 7 bases align to TRBD1. This CDR3 has 17 amino acids. V lost 0 bases to trimming and J lost 8 bases; unmatched junction nucleotides: 12. The CDR3 sequence: CASSLAWDSHPIGELFF. CDR3 nucleotide sequence: TGTGCCAGCAGTTTAGCCTGGGACAGCCACCCCATTGGGGAGCTGTTTTTT.

V and J are TRBV6-1 and TRBJ1-6; no reliable D call. CDR1 is MNHNS, CDR2 SASEGT, per germline. The CDR3 extends over 14 amino acids. The V and J ends lost 6 bases and 0 bases respectively, with 6 bases between them. CDR3 protein: CASRVSSYNSPLHF. Written as DNA, the CDR3 is TGTGCCAGCAGGGTTAGCTCCTATAATTCACCCCTCCACTTT.

J is TRBJ1-1 and V is TRBV29-1, with D possibly being TRBD1 (5 bases). The CDR3 extends over 14 amino acids. CDR1 is SQVTM, CDR2 ANQGSEA, per germline. Trimming cost V 6 bases and J 6 bases, with 20 bases left between them. CDR3 sequence (DNA): TGCAGCGTCGGGGGGGGGTTGGGGGTGGCTGAAGCTTTCTTT. Protein product: CSVGGGLGVAEAFF.

The V call is TRBV30, the J call TRBJ2-7; no firm D call. The ends were cut back, 2 bases at V and 3 bases at J, with 8 bases in the middle. This CDR3 is 12 amino acids long. Germline lookup yields CDR1 GTSNPN and CDR2 SVGIG (reference sequence). CDR3 loop: CAWSIASYEQYF. CDR3 in DNA: TGTGCCTGGAGTATTGCCAGCTACGAGCAGTACTTC.

The chain uses TRBV28 and TRBJ2-1; 7 bases align to TRBD2. Germline lookup yields CDR1 MDHEN and CDR2 SYDVKM. The CDR3 contains 15 residues. The junction had 6 bases not matched to a gene; V was cut back by 3 bases and J by 4 bases. CDR3 sequence (DNA): TGTGCCAGCAGTTTTGTGGTAGCGGGTTACAATGAGCAGTTCTTC. Protein sequence: CASSFVVAGYNEQFF.

The rearrangement links TRBV12-3 or TRBV12-4 to TRBJ2-1; 9 bases are a match to TRBD1. CDR3 size: 16 residues. V lost 5 bases to trimming and J lost 4 bases; unmatched junction nucleotides: 9. As DNA, the CDR3 is TGTGCCAGCAGTCCGACGACAGGGGGAGGATACAATGAGCAGTTCTTC. Its protein is CASSPTTGGGYNEQFF.

This rearrangement joins TRBV7-3 to TRBJ2-1, with 8 bases fitting TRBD2. J gave up 5 bases and V 3 bases, and 3 bases lay outside the gene matches. CDR1 and CDR2 from the germline V gene are SGHTA and FQGTGA. This CDR3 is built from 14 residues. The CDR3 sequence: CASSFSGTHNEQFF. The CDR3 nucleotides read TGTGCCAGCAGCTTTAGCGGGACGCACAATGAGCAGTTCTTC. The full variable domain, its missing parts supplied by reference TRBV7-3 and TRBJ2-1, is GAGVSQTPSNKVTEKGKYVELRCDPISGHTALYWYRQSLGQGPEFLIYFQGTGAADDSGLPNDRFFAVRPEGSVSTLKIQRTERGDSAVYLCASSFSGTHNEQFFGPGTRLTVL.

The table lists this clonotype with a few counts. The chain recombines TRBV6-1 with TRBJ1-2; D is possibly TRBD1 (5 bases). The CDR3 is made up of 14 amino acids. Germline V gene sequence: CDR1 MNHNS, CDR2 SASEGT. Deletions cut 1 base from V and 8 bases from J, with 14 bases between. The CDR3 region is CASSEGWGPGGYTF. The CDR3 bases are TGTGCCAGCAGTGAAGGGTGGGGCCCCGGCGGCTACACCTTC.

The rearrangement links TRBV12-3 or TRBV12-4 to TRBJ2-7, with D perhaps TRBD2 (6 bases). The CDR3 is 13 residues long. Between the trimmed V and J ends, which lost 8 bases and 8 bases, there was a span of 19 bases. The CDR3 protein is CASLRLGLAQQYF. CDR3 DNA: TGTGCCAGCCTGAGACTCGGGCTAGCGCAGCAGTACTTC.

The J gene is TRBJ1-1, the V gene TRBV29-1, with D unresolved. CDR1 SQVTM and CDR2 ANQGSEA come from the germline V gene. Trimming took 3 bases from V and 0 from J, leaving 5 bases between them. The CDR3 covers 12 residues. CDR3 in amino acids: CSVDRMNTEAFF. Here the CDR3 DNA reads TGCAGCGTTGATAGGATGAACACTGAAGCTTTCTTT.

V and J are TRBV29-1 and TRBJ2-3; D gene uncertain. This CDR3 comprises 14 residues. The V gene's germline CDR1 is SQVTM and CDR2 ANQGSEA. The V end was cut by 0 bases, the J end by 0 bases, with 7 bases between. This chain's CDR3 is CSVEEVDSTDTQYF. CDR3 DNA: TGCAGCGTTGAAGAGGTAGATAGCACAGATACGCAGTATTTT.

This clonotype was counted a few times. The CDR3 protein is CASSYGGQQETQYF. The CDR3 DNA follows: TGTGCCAGCAGTTATGGTGGACAGCAAGAGACCCAGTACTTC. This rearrangement joins TRBV7-9 to TRBJ2-5; D might be TRBD1 (6 bases). The CDR3 totals 14 residues. Germline CDR1 SEHNR, CDR2 FQNEAQ (reference sequence). V lost 6 bases and J lost 2, with 13 bases in between. Full variable domain (missing parts from reference TRBV7-9 and TRBJ2-5): DTGVSQNPRHKITKRGQNVTFRCDPISEHNRLYWYRQTLGQGPEFLTYFQNEAQLEKSRLLSDRFSAERPKGSFSTLEIQRTEQGDSAMYLCASSYGGQQETQYFGPGTRLLVL.

This clonotype was found a few times. The chain links TRBV5-1 to TRBJ2-7; the D call may be TRBD1 or TRBD2 (5 bases each). Germline CDR1 reads SGHRS; CDR2 reads YFSETQ. V was clipped by 2 bases and J by 2 bases, with 14 bases between them. This CDR3 has 15 amino acids. In DNA, the CDR3 is TGCGCCAGCAGCTTCGATGGGACGGCCACCTACGAGCAGTACTTC. This codes for CASSFDGTATYEQYF.

In this sample, this clonotype turned up a few times. CDR3 sequence: CATTPLTGASGELFF. CDR3 in DNA: TGTGCCACCACCCCCCTGACAGGGGCTTCCGGGGAGCTGTTTTTT. The chain carries TRBV18 and TRBJ2-2, with 8 bases aligning to TRBD1. Germline lookup yields CDR1 KGHSH and CDR2 LQKENI. The CDR3 spans 15 residues. V shed 10 bases, J shed 6 bases, and the junction held 13 bases outside the gene matches.

The V call is TRBV7-6, the J call TRBJ2-5; D gene ambiguous. V was cut by 5 bases and J by 5 bases, with 9 bases left in between. The CDR3 runs to 12 residues. Germline V gives CDR1 SGHVS, CDR2 FNYEAQ. The CDR3: CASSLNDETQYF. The CDR3 DNA reads as TGTGCCAGCAGCCTTAACGACGAGACCCAGTACTTC.

There are a few counts of this clonotype. The CDR3 sequence is CASSFRDRETTYEQYF. The CDR3 region has the DNA TGCGCCAGCAGCTTTAGGGACAGGGAAACGACCTACGAGCAGTACTTC. The chain carries TRBV5-1 and TRBJ2-7; 9 positions match TRBD1. The V gene end was trimmed by 2 bases and the J gene end by 2 bases; junction bases not matched to a gene: 8. There are 16 residues in the CDR3. Germline V gene sequence: CDR1 SGHRS, CDR2 YFSETQ.

This clonotype was seen ten or more times. The chain couples TRBV27 to TRBJ2-3; no clear D. The CDR3 runs 11 residues. Trimming pared 6 bases from V and 3 bases from J, leaving 4 bases between. Germline-derived CDR1 and CDR2 are MNHEY and SMNVEV (reference sequence). The DNA of the CDR3 is TGTGCCAGCAGAAAGACAGATACGCAGTATTTT. Translated, it gives CASRKTDTQYF.